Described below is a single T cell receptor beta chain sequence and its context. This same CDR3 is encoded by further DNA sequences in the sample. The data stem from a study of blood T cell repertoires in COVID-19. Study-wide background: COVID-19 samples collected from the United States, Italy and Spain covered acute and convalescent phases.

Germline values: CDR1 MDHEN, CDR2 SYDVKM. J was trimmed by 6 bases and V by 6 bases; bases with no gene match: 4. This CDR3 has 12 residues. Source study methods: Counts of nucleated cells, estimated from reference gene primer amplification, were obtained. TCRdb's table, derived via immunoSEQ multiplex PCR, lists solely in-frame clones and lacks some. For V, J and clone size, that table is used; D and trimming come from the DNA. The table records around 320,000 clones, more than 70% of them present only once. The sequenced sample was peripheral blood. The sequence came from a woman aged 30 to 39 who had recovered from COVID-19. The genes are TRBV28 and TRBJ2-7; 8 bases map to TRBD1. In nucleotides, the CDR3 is TGTGCCAGCAGCCTAACAGGGGGCGAGCAGTACTTC. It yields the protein CASSLTGGEQYF.